The sample holds one count of the clone carrying this T cell receptor beta chain. The antigen remains undetermined. Germline CDR1 SEHNR, CDR2 FQNEAQ (reference sequence). The CDR3 extends over 15 amino acids. Unmatched junction bases numbered 12, after V lost 6 bases and J lost 10 bases. PCR primers comprised 60 Vbeta and 13 Jbeta primers. TCRdb keeps only in-frame clones here, not all; method: immunoSEQ multiplex PCR. Of tens of thousands of clones in the sample, roughly 86% were seen once. These data come from a study of cytomegalovirus exposure and HLA in healthy donors. General study findings and limits: Later analysis identified a missense DCLRE1C variant that was linked to TCR beta V- and J-gene trimming.

The receptor comes from a man aged 25-45 years in good health and CMV-seropositive. The J gene is TRBJ2-1, the V gene TRBV7-9; 10 bases align to TRBD2. Sequenced sample: PBMCs. The CDR3, as DNA: TGTGCCAGCAGTTACTTAAGCGGGAGGGCCGGAGAGCAGTTCTTC. It is translated as CASSYLSGRAGEQFF.